This T cell receptor (beta chain) was identified in a study of blood T cell repertoires in COVID-19. Study in general: From the United States, Italy and Spain came samples of acute and convalescent COVID-19. T cells, B-cell-depleted T cells, or PBMCs supplied cDNA or gDNA.

As handled by the study authors: It was from reference gene primer amplification that nucleated cell counts were estimated. This table comes from immunoSEQ multiplex PCR, and its TCRdb copy is limited to in-frame clones, with some not included. V, J and clone size are those of that table, while D and trimming were read from the DNA. The sample contains some 150,000 clones, roughly 85% of which appear only once. The germline V gene has CDR1 SGHNT and CDR2 YYREEE (reference sequence). V lost 7 bases and J lost 3; bases outside the gene matches: 7. This CDR3 region has 14 residues. Categorization into cohorts depended on clinical history that participants reported.

Sequenced: PBMCs or T cells enriched from blood (not recorded which). The sequence derives from a man aged 50-60 years who had recovered from COVID-19. The V gene is TRBV5-4, the J gene TRBJ1-2; 9 bases fit TRBD1. The chain's CDR3 is CASADRGSYYGYTF. The CDR3 DNA sequence: TGTGCCAGCGCGGACAGGGGCAGTTACTATGGCTACACCTTC.